A single sample is the source of the 25 T cell receptor beta chains below, sequenced in a study of PD-L1 blockade in urothelial cancer. Here immunoSEQ multiplex PCR was the method, and the copy in TCRdb shows in-frame clones only, minus some. The data show 70,000 or so clones, with 85% to 90% seen just once and less than 3.5% held by the top ten. The sequencing used PBMCs, collected around atezolizumab (anti-PD-L1) treatment. These receptors all stem from a man aged 60 to 69 with urothelial cancer.

The chain links TRBV6-6 to TRBJ1-2, with 7 bases fitting TRBD1. Germline CDR1 MNHNY, CDR2 SVGAGI (reference sequence). The ends lost 2 bases at V and 0 bases at J; junction bases unmatched: 3. The length of the CDR3 is 15 residues. The CDR3 region is CASSYRGQANYGYTF. The CDR3 coding sequence is TGTGCCAGCAGTTACAGGGGGCAGGCTAACTATGGCTACACCTTC.

This clone was found once. The rearrangement links TRBV6-6 to TRBJ2-3; 8 nucleotides line up with TRBD1. After removal of 6 bases from V and 0 bases from J, the junction contained 8 bases not matched to a gene. The CDR3 is 16 amino acids. Germline V gives CDR1 MNHNY, CDR2 SVGAGI (reference sequence). The CDR3 DNA is TGTGCCAGCAGCCCCGGACAGGGTCGAAGCACAGATACGCAGTATTTT. Amino acids: CASSPGQGRSTDTQYF.

The chain employs TRBV7-8 and TRBJ1-1; D might be TRBD1 (5 bases). V shed 5 bases and J shed 3 bases, with 16 bases lying between them. The germline V gene has CDR1 SGHVS and CDR2 FQNEAQ. The CDR3 sequence is 15 residues long. The CDR3 coding sequence is TGTGCCAGCAGCGGACGAAGGGGCGGGGACACTGAAGCTTTCTTT. It translates to CASSGRRGGDTEAFF.

The CDR3 nucleotides read TGCGCCAGCAGCGGAGGCAGAAGTGGAAACACCATATATTTT. Translating gives CASSGGRSGNTIYF. The chain combines TRBV4-1 with TRBJ1-3; D call uncertain. The CDR3 is 14 amino acids. Germline CDR1 and CDR2: MGHRA and YSYEKL. V was cut by 5 bases and J by 3 bases, with 11 bases left in between.

The sample holds a few counts of this clone. The chain uses TRBV29-1 and TRBJ1-1; possibly TRBD1 for D (5 bases). The CDR3 length is 12 residues. V lost 7 bases, J lost 1 base, and 10 bases lay in between. Germline values: CDR1 SQVTM, CDR2 ANQGSEA. CDR3 nucleotides: TGCAGCGGGGGGGAAACGAACACTGAAGCTTTCTTT. It codes for CSGGETNTEAFF.

The genes are TRBV18 and TRBJ2-5, with D tentatively TRBD2 (5 bases). The V gene lost 3 bases and the J gene lost 5 bases, with 10 bases spanning the gap. Germline V gene data show CDR1 as KGHSH and CDR2 as LQKENI. The CDR3 totals 13 residues. CDR3 residues: CASSPRTGETQYF. CDR3 nucleotides: TGTGCCAGCTCACCTCGGACGGGGGAGACCCAGTACTTC.

This sequence joins TRBV5-6 and TRBJ2-1; D is uncertain. With 4 bases removed from V and 5 bases from J, the gap between germline ends came to 4 bases. The CDR3 is 11 amino acids. Germline V CDR1 and CDR2: SGHDT, YYEEEE. Here the CDR3 reads CASSLNNEQFF. In nucleotides, the CDR3 is TGTGCCAGCAGCCTTAACAATGAGCAGTTCTTC.

This clone showed up just once. This chain uses TRBV2 with TRBJ2-3; the match to TRBD2 covers 11 bases. Germline loops: CDR1 SNHLY, CDR2 FYNNEI. CDR3 length: 15 residues. V shed 2 bases and J 7 bases; nucleotides not matched to a gene: 5. The chain's CDR3 is CASSEIAGGSNTQYF. Written as DNA, the CDR3 is TGTGCCAGCAGTGAAATAGCGGGGGGGTCAAATACGCAGTATTTT.

The rearrangement joins TRBV6-5 to TRBJ1-1, with 8 nucleotides matching TRBD1. The CDR3 length is 13 residues. Germline CDR1 reads MNHEY; CDR2 reads SVGAGI. With V trimmed by 2 bases and J by 4 bases, 0 bases remained unmatched. For the CDR3, the DNA is TGTGCCAGCAGTTACGACAGGGGCACTGAAGCTTTCTTT. Protein product: CASSYDRGTEAFF.

V gene TRBV5-5 combines with J gene TRBJ1-3, with D possibly TRBD1 on 6 matching bases. In germline, CDR1 is SGHKS, CDR2 YYEKEE (reference sequence). The CDR3 spans 14 residues. Trimming removed 2 bases from V and 1 base from J, with 7 bases in between. CDR3 region: CASSLGTSGNTIYF. The CDR3 DNA reads TGTGCCAGCAGCTTAGGGACATCTGGAAACACCATATATTTT.

The CDR3 loop reads CASRKGTGSYNEQFF. As DNA, the CDR3 is TGCGCCAGCAGAAAGGGGACAGGGTCCTACAATGAGCAGTTCTTC. This chain uses TRBV5-1 with TRBJ2-1; 9 bases fit TRBD1. The germline V gene has CDR1 SGHRS and CDR2 YFSETQ. V was pared by 5 bases and J by 1 base, with 4 bases of the junction left unmatched. The CDR3 sequence is 15 residues long.

The CDR3 region has the DNA TGTGCCAGCAGTTACTCGACAGGGGCGAACACTGAAGCTTTCTTT. Its protein product is CASSYSTGANTEAFF. The genes are TRBV6-5 and TRBJ1-1; TRBD1 matches at 8 bases. The CDR3 covers 15 residues. V shed 0 bases and J 1 base; nucleotides not matched to a gene: 1. Germline values: CDR1 MNHEY, CDR2 SVGAGI.

The rearrangement joins TRBV5-5 to TRBJ2-2; 9 bases fit TRBD1. The germline CDR1 and CDR2 sequences are SGHKS and YYEKEE (reference sequence). This CDR3 spans 16 amino acids. Trimming cost V 2 bases and J 5 bases; bases outside gene matches: 7. The CDR3 DNA is TGTGCCAGCAGCTTTCTACAGGGGGCGGGGACCGGGGAGCTGTTTTTT. Translating it yields CASSFLQGAGTGELFF.

The chain combines TRBV27 with TRBJ2-7, with TRBD1 identical over 8 bases. V lost 8 bases and J lost 0; bases outside the gene matches: 6. Germline values: CDR1 MNHEY, CDR2 SMNVEV (reference sequence). CDR3 size: 14 residues. CDR3 amino acids: CASGTDRGSYEQYF. CDR3 coding DNA: TGTGCCAGCGGAACAGACAGGGGCTCCTACGAGCAGTACTTC.

The V and J genes are TRBV6-5 and TRBJ2-1; D might be TRBD1 (6 bases). The ends were cut back, 6 bases at V and 9 bases at J, with 15 bases in the middle. CDR3 length: 13 residues. Germline V gives CDR1 MNHEY, CDR2 SVGAGI. The CDR3 coding sequence is TGTGCCAGCAGCCTCAGGGGCATTAGTGAGCAGTTCTTC. As protein: CASSLRGISEQFF.

This chain connects TRBV6-6 to TRBJ1-1; 10 bases agree with TRBD1. Germline loops: CDR1 MNHNY, CDR2 SVGAGI (reference sequence). Losses at the gene ends were 6 bases for V and 1 base for J; bases not matched to a gene: 8. The CDR3 runs 16 residues. The CDR3 DNA is TGTGCCAGCAGCCTTGACAGGGGGCCGAGGAACACTGAAGCTTTCTTT. It is translated as CASSLDRGPRNTEAFF.

V and J are TRBV19 and TRBJ1-2; 8 bases fit TRBD1. The CDR3 consists of 14 residues. Germline V gene lookup returns CDR1 LNHDA and CDR2 SQIVND (reference sequence). V gave up 6 bases and J gave up 6 bases; unmatched junction bases: 9. The CDR3 loop is CASRPGQAEDGYTF. The CDR3 DNA reads TGTGCCAGTAGGCCGGGACAGGCGGAAGATGGCTACACCTTC.

J is TRBJ2-5 and V is TRBV15; 7 positions agree with TRBD2. Trimming at V came to 3 bases and at J to 2 bases, leaving 3 bases not matched to a gene. Germline CDR1 LNHNV, CDR2 YYDKDF (reference sequence). This CDR3 region has 14 residues. The CDR3 region is CATSRGGSQETQYF. DNA of the CDR3: TGTGCCACCAGCAGGGGGGGGAGTCAAGAGACCCAGTACTTC.

The CDR3 reads CASSGPGQGGTGELFF. CDR3 bases: TGTGCCAGCAGCGGGCCGGGACAGGGGGGCACCGGGGAGCTGTTTTTT. The V call is TRBV5-4, the J call TRBJ2-2, with 11 bases fitting TRBD1. This CDR3 spans 16 amino acids. Germline V CDR1 and CDR2: SGHNT, YYREEE (reference sequence). V gave up 4 bases and J gave up 4 bases; unmatched junction bases: 6.

This chain joins TRBV10-1 and TRBJ1-3; no firm D call. The CDR3 runs to 13 residues. V dropped 6 bases and J dropped 0 bases, with 6 bases sitting between them. In germline, CDR1 is WNHNN, CDR2 SYGVQD (reference sequence). CDR3 sequence reads: CASSRSSGNTIYF. The CDR3 region has the DNA TGCGCCAGCAGCCGGAGCTCTGGAAACACCATATATTTT.

This chain uses TRBV5-1 with TRBJ2-7; 8 bases are a match to TRBD2. The CDR3 loop spans 15 amino acids. V dropped 0 bases and J dropped 3; count of bases not matched to a gene: 5. Per the germline V gene, CDR1 is SGHRS and CDR2 is YFSETQ. The CDR3 region is CASSLGTSGLYEQYF. CDR3 coding DNA: TGCGCCAGCAGCTTGGGTACTAGCGGCCTCTACGAGCAGTACTTC.

V and J are TRBV6-1 and TRBJ1-4; D might be TRBD1 (6 bases). The CDR3 runs to 15 residues. V lost 2 bases to trimming and J lost 5 bases, with 12 bases between them. Germline V gene lookup returns CDR1 MNHNS and CDR2 SASEGT. CDR3 in amino acids: CASSERGTSNEKLFF. DNA of the CDR3: TGTGCCAGCAGTGAAAGGGGGACATCGAATGAAAAACTGTTTTTT.

The chain combines TRBV6-5 with TRBJ2-2; weak D call: TRBD1 (5 bases). The germline gives CDR1 MNHEY, CDR2 SVGAGI. Trimming pared 7 bases from V and 1 base from J, leaving 10 bases between. This CDR3 is built from 14 residues. CDR3 bases: TGTGCCAGCAAACGACAGTTGAACACCGGGGAGCTGTTTTTT. Protein sequence: CASKRQLNTGELFF.

This clone was counted a single time. The J gene is TRBJ2-7, the V gene TRBV13; TRBD2 might be the D (5 bases). Germline V gives CDR1 PRHDT, CDR2 FYEKMQ (reference sequence). This CDR3 has 14 amino acids. V lost 5 bases, J lost 4 bases, and 15 bases lay in between. For the CDR3, the DNA is TGTGCCAGCAGCCCAACGGGAAGAACTTACGAGCAGTACTTC. Residues: CASSPTGRTYEQYF.

The chain recombines TRBV4-1 with TRBJ2-5; 10 bases are a match to TRBD2. CDR3 length equals 16 residues. The V and J ends lost 0 bases and 5 bases, in that order; junction bases with no gene match: 6. Germline V gene sequence: CDR1 MGHRA, CDR2 YSYEKL. The CDR3 spells CASSQDSAGGPETQYF. The CDR3 DNA reads TGCGCCAGCAGCCAAGATTCAGCGGGGGGGCCCGAGACCCAGTACTTC.